This is a list of T cell receptor beta chains from one sample in a study of CD8 T cells in ankylosing spondylitis. TCRdb independently ran MiXCR on the 5' RACE reads; one entry per CDR3 protein. The sample includes about 280,000 distinct CDR3 sequences, 15% to 25% of them seen just once. The sample comprised blood, either unsorted or a sorted T cell fraction (not recorded which). These receptors were obtained from a male donor with ankylosing spondylitis or in good health (not recorded which). Each CDR3 is given with its conserved first and last residue. D genes are given only for firm matches. Clone sizes are given selectively: once, few, many, or a class where the clone is expanded.

j_call d_call v_call clone_size cdr3_nt cdr3_aa
TRBJ2-6 NA TRBV10-3 NA TGTGCCATCAGTGAGTCCGTCTCTGGGGCCAACGTCCTGACTTTC CAISESVSGANVLTF
TRBJ2-3 NA TRBV5-4 NA TGTGCCAGCAGCCTCGGTCCAGCTCGCCTATACACAGATACGCAGTATTTT CASSLGPARLYTDTQYF
TRBJ2-2 TRBD2 TRBV3-1 NA TGTGCCAGCAGCCGGGGGACTAGCAGGTTTACCGGGGAGCTGTTTTTT CASSRGTSRFTGELFF
TRBJ1-1 TRBD1 TRBV2 few TGTGCCAGCAGTGCCTCCCGGGGAGGGGGCGAAGCTTTCTTT CASSASRGGGEAFF
TRBJ2-1 TRBD2 TRBV29-1 once TGCAGCGTATTAGCGGGAGGGCCTATCAATGAGCAGTTCTTC CSVLAGGPINEQFF
TRBJ2-3 NA TRBV4-2 few TGTGCCAGCAGCCAATTTCGTCCCACAGATACGCAGTATTTT CASSQFRPTDTQYF
TRBJ1-2 NA TRBV5-1 NA TGCGCCAGCACGCCCTTTGACGGTAACTATGGCTACACCTTC CASTPFDGNYGYTF
TRBJ2-5 NA TRBV29-1 NA TGCAGCGTTGTGGTTGAGGGCGCTGATGGGACCCAGTACTTC CSVVVEGADGTQYF
TRBJ2-3 TRBD1 TRBV12-3/TRBV12-4 many TGTGCCAGCAGTTTTCGCGGCGGACAGGAGACGCAGTATTTT CASSFRGGQETQYF
TRBJ2-5 NA TRBV29-1 few TGCAGCGTCAACAGGGTCCAAGAGACCCAGTACTTC CSVNRVQETQYF
TRBJ2-2 TRBD1 TRBV9 NA TGTGCCAGCAGGCCAGGGACAGGGGTAACCGGGGAGCTGTTTTTT CASRPGTGVTGELFF
TRBJ1-4 NA TRBV20-1 NA TGCAGTGCTAAACGGGGGGGTAATGAAAAACTGTTTTTT CSAKRGGNEKLFF
TRBJ2-5 TRBD2 TRBV11-2 many TGTGCCAGCAGCTTCGGACTAGCGGGGAAAGAGACCCAGTACTTC CASSFGLAGKETQYF
TRBJ2-3 TRBD2 TRBV20-1 many TGCAGTGCTAGTTCCCCCTTAGCGGGGAGCACAGATACGCAGTATTTT CSASSPLAGSTDTQYF
TRBJ1-2 NA TRBV20-1 NA TGCAGTGCTCCTTATCTACGTGAGAATGGCTACACCTTC CSAPYLRENGYTF
TRBJ2-5 TRBD1 TRBV20-1 many TGCAGTGCTTGGCCGGGGACAGCATCAGAGACCCAGTACTTC CSAWPGTASETQYF
TRBJ1-1 NA TRBV6-1 NA TGTGCCAGCAGTGAGAGACGGATAATGAACACTGAAGCTTTCTTT CASSERRIMNTEAFF
TRBJ2-2 NA TRBV5-5 NA TGTGCCAGCAGCTTGGTTCAATCAGGGACCGGGGAGCTGTTTTTT CASSLVQSGTGELFF
TRBJ1-6 NA TRBV20-1 NA TGCAGTCAAGGGAGCTCCTATAATTCACCCCTCCACTTT CSQGSSYNSPLHF
TRBJ2-3 TRBD1 TRBV20-1 many TGCAGTGCTAGACTTATAAGGGGGCCAGATACGCAGTATTTT CSARLIRGPDTQYF
TRBJ2-3 TRBD2 TRBV12-3/TRBV12-4 few TGTGCCAGCAGTTTAGACGGGGGGTACACAGATACGCAGTATTTT CASSLDGGYTDTQYF
TRBJ2-3 TRBD1 TRBV19 few TGTGCCAGTACCGGGACAGGGACAGATACGCAGTATTTT CASTGTGTDTQYF
TRBJ1-1 NA TRBV6-6 few TGTGCCAGCTTCGCAGGGAGGACTGAAGCTTTCTTT CASFAGRTEAFF
TRBJ2-5 TRBD1 TRBV20-1 NA TGCAGTGCTAGACGGGACAGCTCGGAGACCCAGTACTTC CSARRDSSETQYF
TRBJ2-3 NA TRBV5-1 many TGCGCCAGCAGTCGGCTGATCACAGATACGCAGTATTTT CASSRLITDTQYF
TRBJ2-1 NA TRBV12-3/TRBV12-4 NA TGTGCCAGCAGCCCCCCTACAGGGTCTTTTGAGCAGTTCTTC CASSPPTGSFEQFF
TRBJ2-6 NA TRBV20-1 NA TGCAGTGCTAGCCCCCAGGGAGACCGCTCTGGGGCCAACGTCCTGACTTTC CSASPQGDRSGANVLTF
TRBJ1-2 TRBD1 TRBV6-1 few TGTGCCAGCAGAAGGGGGCTCCGAGCCGCTTATGGCTACACCTTC CASRRGLRAAYGYTF
TRBJ2-3 NA TRBV27 few TGTGCCAGCAGTTTGGCGGGGCAGACAGATACGCAGTATTTT CASSLAGQTDTQYF
TRBJ2-2 NA TRBV3-1 NA TGTGCCAGCAGCCAAGGGACCTTGAACGCCGGGGAGCTGTTTTTT CASSQGTLNAGELFF
TRBJ2-5 TRBD2 TRBV27 few TGTGCCAGCAGTAGACTAGCGGGGAGCGGGCAAGAGACCCAGTACTTC CASSRLAGSGQETQYF